The sequence of this T cell receptor beta chain was determined in a study of blood T cell repertoires in COVID-19. Generated by immunoSEQ multiplex PCR, the TCRdb table keeps only in-frame clones and is missing some. Of approximately 390,000 clones detected, 87% appear once; the ten largest clones hold approximately 2.5%. The V end was cut by 0 bases, the J end by 4 bases, with 6 bases between. The CDR3 is 13 amino acids. Germline values: CDR1 LGHDT, CDR2 YNNKEL (reference sequence). The TCR originated in a woman aged 55-69 years with COVID-19, enrolled during active disease. The sample was peripheral blood. The V and J genes are TRBV3-1 (or the pseudogene TRBV3-2) and TRBJ1-2; D is ambiguous. The CDR3 spells CASSQEESYGYTF. The CDR3 DNA reads as TGTGCCAGCAGCCAAGAGGAGAGCTATGGCTACACCTTC.